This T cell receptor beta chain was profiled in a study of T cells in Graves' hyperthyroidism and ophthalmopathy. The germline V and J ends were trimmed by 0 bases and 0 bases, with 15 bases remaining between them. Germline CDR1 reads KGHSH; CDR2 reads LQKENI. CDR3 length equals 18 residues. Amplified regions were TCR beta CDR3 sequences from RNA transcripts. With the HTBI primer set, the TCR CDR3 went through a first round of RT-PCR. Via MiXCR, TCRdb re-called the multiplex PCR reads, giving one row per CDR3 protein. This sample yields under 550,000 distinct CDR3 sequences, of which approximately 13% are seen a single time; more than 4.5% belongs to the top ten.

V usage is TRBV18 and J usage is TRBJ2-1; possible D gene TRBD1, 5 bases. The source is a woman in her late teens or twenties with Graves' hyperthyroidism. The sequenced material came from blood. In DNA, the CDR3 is TGTGCCAGCTCACCACCTTGGGGCACGACAAGCTCCTACAATGAGCAGTTCTTC. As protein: CASSPPWGTTSSYNEQFF.